What follows are 6 T cell receptor beta chains derived from one specimen sequenced in a study of Tregs in tolerant kidney transplant recipients. Sequenced by immunoSEQ multiplex PCR; TCRdb stores in-frame clones only, minus some. The specimen's table records 20,000 to 30,000 clones. Recipients received nonmyeloablative bone marrow transplants from related graft donors, with transient mixed chimerism. The input for sequencing was CD4+ T cells from blood (PBMCs), taken 6 months after the transplant. The source of these receptors is a human patient who received a combined kidney and bone marrow transplant. The graft donor may account for some of the T cells.

Comments on this clone: Read data end 3 residues before the CDR3 end; the end is taken from the germline J gene. This chain links TRBV6-2 or TRBV6-3 with TRBJ2-1; TRBD2 aligns across 11 bases. Germline V lookup: CDR1 MNHEY, CDR2 SVGEGT. The junction had 9 bases not matched to a gene; V was cut back by 5 bases and J by 6 bases. This CDR3 has 16 amino acids. This CDR3 is CASSTTSGSPLNEQFF. CDR3 DNA (partial): TGTGCCAGCAGTACAACTAGCGGGAGTCCCCTCAATGAG.

A remark on this clone: The read halts 3 residues ahead of the CDR3 end, with the missing end drawn from the germline J gene. This rearrangement joins TRBV2 to TRBJ1-1; 8 bases match TRBD1. The length of the CDR3 is 16 residues. With 4 bases clipped from V and 2 bases from J, the junction kept 9 bases outside the gene matches. Germline V gene data show CDR1 as SNHLY and CDR2 as FYNNEI. The CDR3 sequence: CASSVDRADANTEAFF. The covered CDR3 bases are TGTGCCAGCAGTGTGGACAGGGCCGACGCCAACACTGAA.

Notes on this clone: The read stops 3 residues short of the end of the CDR3; the missing end is completed from the germline J gene. The V and J genes are TRBV7-6 and TRBJ2-7, with TRBD1 matching 9 bases. CDR3 length: 16 amino acids. Per germline, CDR1 SGHVS and CDR2 FNYEAQ. Trimming took 6 bases from V and 1 from J; bases not matched to a gene: 10. CDR3 residues: CASSPLPGQGSYEQYF. The sequenced CDR3 bases are TGTGCCAGCAGTCCCCTACCGGGACAGGGTTCCTACGAG.

A note on this clone: The CDR3 is cut off 3 residues early in the read; its end comes from the germline J gene. The V and J genes are TRBV30 and TRBJ1-4; weak D call: TRBD1 (6 bases). V gave up 3 bases and J gave up 0 bases, with 14 bases separating them. The CDR3 has 16 residues. The germline V gene has CDR1 GTSNPN and CDR2 SVGIG (reference sequence). The part of the CDR3 DNA that was read is TGTGCCTGGAGCACAGGGACTAAGGCAACTAATGAAAAA. It yields the protein CAWSTGTKATNEK. The entire CDR3 protein is CAWSTGTKATNEKLFF.

Details on this clone: The sequence runs out 3 residues before the end of the CDR3; the remainder is reconstructed from the germline J gene. V is TRBV7-2 and J is TRBJ1-2, with a weak D call TRBD1 (5 bases). Germline CDR1 SGHTA, CDR2 FQGNSA. CDR3 length equals 14 residues. The ends were cut back, 5 bases at V and 5 bases at J, with 15 bases in the middle. The CDR3 DNA, read in part, is TGTGCCAGCAGCCCGCGGGGAGGGGCTTATGGC. Amino acids: CASSPRGGAYG. The whole CDR3 protein is CASSPRGGAYGYTF.

As concerns this clone: The missing CDR3 end, 3 residues past where the read stops, is filled in from the germline J gene. This chain uses TRBV30 with TRBJ2-7, with D uncertain. With 3 bases removed from V and 3 bases from J, the gap between germline ends came to 9 bases. Germline CDR1 reads GTSNPN; CDR2 reads SVGIG (reference sequence). There are 12 residues in the CDR3. The CDR3 is CAWRAHRYEQYF. The part of the CDR3 DNA that was read is TGTGCCTGGAGGGCCCACCGCTACGAG.